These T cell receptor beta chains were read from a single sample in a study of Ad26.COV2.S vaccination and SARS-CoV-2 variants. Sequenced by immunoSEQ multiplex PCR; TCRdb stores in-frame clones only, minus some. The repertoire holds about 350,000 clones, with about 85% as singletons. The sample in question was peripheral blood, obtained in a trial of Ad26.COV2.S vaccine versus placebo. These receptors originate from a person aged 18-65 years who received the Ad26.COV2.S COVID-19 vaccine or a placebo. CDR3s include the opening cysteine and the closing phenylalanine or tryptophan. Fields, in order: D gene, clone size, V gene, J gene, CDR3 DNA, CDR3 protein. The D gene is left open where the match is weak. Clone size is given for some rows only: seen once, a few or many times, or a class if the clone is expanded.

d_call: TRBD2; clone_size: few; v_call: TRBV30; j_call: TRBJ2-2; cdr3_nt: TGTGCCTGGAAGCGGCGGGGGGTGGTCGGGGAGCTGTTTTTT; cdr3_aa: CAWKRRGVVGELFF
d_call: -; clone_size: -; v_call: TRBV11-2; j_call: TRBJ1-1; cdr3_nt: TGTGCCAGCAGGTTAGGGGTAATAGGTCCCACTGAAGCTTTCTTT; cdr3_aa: CASRLGVIGPTEAFF
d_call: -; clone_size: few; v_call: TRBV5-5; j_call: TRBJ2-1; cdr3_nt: TGTGCCAGCAGCTTTCGGCTTGGTACAGGGCTACACAATGAGCAGTTCTTC; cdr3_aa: CASSFRLGTGLHNEQFF
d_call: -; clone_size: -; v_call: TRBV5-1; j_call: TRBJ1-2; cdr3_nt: TGCGCCAGCAGCCTCGGGACTCTCAACTATGGCTACACCTTC; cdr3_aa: CASSLGTLNYGYTF
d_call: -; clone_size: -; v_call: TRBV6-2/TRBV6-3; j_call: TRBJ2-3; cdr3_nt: TGTGCCAGCAGCCTGGGGGGCCCCCAAGATACGCAGTATTTT; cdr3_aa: CASSLGGPQDTQYF
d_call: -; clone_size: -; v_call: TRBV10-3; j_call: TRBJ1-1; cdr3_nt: TGTGCCATCAGTGAGTCGACTGTGCTCGGCACTGAAGCTTTCTTT; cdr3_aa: CAISESTVLGTEAFF
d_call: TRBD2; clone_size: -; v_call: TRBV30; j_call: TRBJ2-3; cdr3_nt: TGTGCTACCAAAGCGCTAGCGGCAGATACGCAGTATTTT; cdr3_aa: CATKALAADTQYF
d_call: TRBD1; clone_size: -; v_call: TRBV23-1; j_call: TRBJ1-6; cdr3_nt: TGCGCCAGCAGTCTCGGACAGGGTCCGTGTTCACCCCTCCACTTT; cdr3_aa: CASSLGQGPCSPLHF
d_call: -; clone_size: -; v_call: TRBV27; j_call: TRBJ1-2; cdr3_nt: TGTGCCAGCAGCTACAGACCACAGGTCCCGAATGGCTACACCTTC; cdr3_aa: CASSYRPQVPNGYTF
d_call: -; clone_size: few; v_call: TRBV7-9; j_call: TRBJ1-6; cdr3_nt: TGTGCCAGCAGCCCCGACGGGGGGAATAGGGATTCACCCCTCCACTTT; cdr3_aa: CASSPDGGNRDSPLHF
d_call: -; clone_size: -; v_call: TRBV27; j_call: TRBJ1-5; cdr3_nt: TGTGCCAGCAGTTTCATAGGGGATAGCAATCAGCCCCAGCATTTT; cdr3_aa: CASSFIGDSNQPQHF
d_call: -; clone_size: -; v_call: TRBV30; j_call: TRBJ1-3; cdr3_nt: TGTGCCTGGAGTCCGGCAAACACCATATATTTT; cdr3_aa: CAWSPANTIYF
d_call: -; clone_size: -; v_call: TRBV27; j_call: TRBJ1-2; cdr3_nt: TGTGCCAGCAGTTTATCGAGGGAAGGGTCGGGCTACACCTTC; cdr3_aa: CASSLSREGSGYTF
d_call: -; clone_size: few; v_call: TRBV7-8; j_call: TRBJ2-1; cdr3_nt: TGTGCCAGCAGCCCCCTCCTAGGATTCCATGAGCAGTTCTTC; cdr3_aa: CASSPLLGFHEQFF
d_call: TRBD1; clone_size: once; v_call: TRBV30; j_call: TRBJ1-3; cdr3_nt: TGTGCCTGGAGCCAGACAGGGGGAAACACCATATATTTT; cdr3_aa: CAWSQTGGNTIYF
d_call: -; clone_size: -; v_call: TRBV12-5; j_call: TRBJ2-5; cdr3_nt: TGTGCTAGTGGTTTCAATTCAGGGGTTGCAGAGACCCAGTACTTC; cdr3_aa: CASGFNSGVAETQYF
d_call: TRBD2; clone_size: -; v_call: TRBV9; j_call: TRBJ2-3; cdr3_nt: TGTGCCAGCAGCTCTCTAGCGGGTAGCACAGATACGCAGTATTTT; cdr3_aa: CASSSLAGSTDTQYF
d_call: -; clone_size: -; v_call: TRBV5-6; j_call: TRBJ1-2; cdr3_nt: TGTGCCAGCAGCTTTAGACAAGGGATGATTTCGGGAGGCTACACCTTC; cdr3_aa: CASSFRQGMISGGYTF
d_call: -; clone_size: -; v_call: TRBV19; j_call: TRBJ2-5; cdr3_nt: TGTGCCAGTAGTGGGCTAGGACTATCGAAGAATTGGTACCAAGAGACCCAGTACTTC; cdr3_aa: CASSGLGLSKNWYQETQYF
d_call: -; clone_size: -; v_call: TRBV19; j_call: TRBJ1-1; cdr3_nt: TGTGCCAGTAGTGAGAGGGGAGGAAGGACTGAAGCTTTCTTT; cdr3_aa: CASSERGGRTEAFF
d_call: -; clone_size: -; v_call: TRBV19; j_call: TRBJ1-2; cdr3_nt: TGTGCCAGTAGTAGTCCCCGCGCAGATGGCTACACCTTC; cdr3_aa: CASSSPRADGYTF